This TCR beta chain appears in the sequencing data of a study of shared clonotypes between healthy human individuals. Study context: For every donor, three CD4 naive, three CD4 memory, two CD8 naive and one CD8 memory plates were used.

Produced via immunoSEQ multiplex PCR; TCRdb's table is partial and in-frame only. The table lists some 1.4 million clones, 96% of them singletons. Trimming pared 2 bases from V and 5 bases from J, leaving 13 bases between. Germline V CDR1 and CDR2: SGHDT, YYEEEE. This CDR3 contains 14 residues. The table lists this clone with a count of one. The V and J genes are TRBV5-6 and TRBJ2-5; D is unresolved. The material sequenced was naive CD4+ T cells sorted from blood. Subset specified: CD45RA+ positively selected. The clonotype originates from a man younger than 45 in good health. The CDR3 is CASSFVLGTETQYF. In nucleotides, the CDR3 is TGTGCCAGCAGCTTTGTCCTGGGCACGGAGACCCAGTACTTC.